This TCR beta chain is drawn from a study of T cell repertoires in aging, cancer and after chemotherapy. Study summary: Donor ages fell into six groups from 30 or younger up to 70 or older. Chronic lymphocytic leukemia patients on fludarabine- or bendamustine-based regimens gave paired samples before and after chemotherapy. The full dataset contained some 8.7 million TCR reads.

This clonotype turned up a few times. Antigen unknown. The template was genomic DNA from peripheral blood, not RNA. Unmatched junction bases numbered 11, after V lost 5 bases and J lost 3 bases. The CDR3 totals 17 residues. Germline CDR1 and CDR2: GTSNPN and SVGIG (reference sequence). Study observations and caveats: In cancer patients, declining TCR diversity with age involved lost richness and lost evenness.

Rearranged V-D-J TRB sequences were amplified with a mixed TRB-A/B primer pool. From the multiplex PCR reads, TCRdb called clonotypes with MiXCR, one entry per CDR3 protein. The repertoire holds about 5,800 distinct CDR3 sequences, roughly a quarter seen once, with about 4.1% in the top ten. The sequencing input was blood. The chain employs TRBV30 and TRBJ2-5; 14 nucleotides align to TRBD2. This TCR came from a human donor with a blood cancer. CDR3 sequence reads: CAWSVGRTSGRKETQYF. DNA of the CDR3: TGTGCCTGGTCAGTCGGACGGACTAGCGGGAGGAAAGAGACCCAGTACTTC.